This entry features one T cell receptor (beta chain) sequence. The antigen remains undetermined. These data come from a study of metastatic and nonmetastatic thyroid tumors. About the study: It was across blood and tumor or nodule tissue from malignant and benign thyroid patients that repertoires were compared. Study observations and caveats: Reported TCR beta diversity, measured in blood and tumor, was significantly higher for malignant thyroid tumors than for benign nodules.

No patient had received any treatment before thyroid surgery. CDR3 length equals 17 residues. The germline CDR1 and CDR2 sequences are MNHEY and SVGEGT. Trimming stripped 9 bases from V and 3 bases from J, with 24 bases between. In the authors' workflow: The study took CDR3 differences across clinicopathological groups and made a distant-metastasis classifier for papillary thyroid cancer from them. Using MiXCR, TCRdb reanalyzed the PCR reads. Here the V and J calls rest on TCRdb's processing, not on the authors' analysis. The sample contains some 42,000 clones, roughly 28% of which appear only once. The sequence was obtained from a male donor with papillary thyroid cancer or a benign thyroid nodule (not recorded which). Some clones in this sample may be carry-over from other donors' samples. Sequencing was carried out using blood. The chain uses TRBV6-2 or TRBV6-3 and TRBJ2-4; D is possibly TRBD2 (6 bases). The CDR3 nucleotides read TGTGCCAGTAGCCTCCGGGTCCCCCGCGGGGACAAAAACATTCAGTACTTC. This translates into CASSLRVPRGDKNIQYF.